The next 23 T cell receptor beta chains were all read from a single sample in a study of CD8 T cells in ankylosing spondylitis. Findings of the study overall: One TCR beta motif, made up of roughly 8 highly homologous variants, appeared characteristic of ankylosing spondylitis blood.

MiXCR was run by TCRdb on the 5' RACE reads, yielding one entry per CDR3 protein. The table records a few hundred thousand distinct CDR3 sequences, around 22% of them present only once. These receptors lack a known antigen. Sample: blood, either unsorted or a sorted T cell fraction (not recorded which). These TCRs come from a male donor with ankylosing spondylitis.

The chain is built from TRBV15 and TRBJ2-2, with TRBD2 as a possible D gene (6 bases). Germline-derived CDR1 and CDR2 are LNHNV and YYDKDF (reference sequence). The V gene lost 8 bases and the J gene lost 4 bases, with 17 bases spanning the gap. The CDR3 has 15 residues. The CDR3 is CATQVGGAGTGELFF. The CDR3 region has the DNA TGTGCCACCCAGGTTGGCGGGGCGGGCACCGGGGAGCTGTTTTTT.

V is TRBV29-1 and J is TRBJ1-1, with D perhaps TRBD1 (6 bases). The ends were cut back, 6 bases at V and 8 bases at J, with 13 bases in the middle. The CDR3 consists of 11 residues. Germline CDR1 and CDR2: SQVTM and ANQGSEA. CDR3 region: CSVYQGREAFF. CDR3 sequence (DNA): TGCAGCGTATATCAGGGGAGGGAAGCTTTCTTT. Together with reference TRBV29-1 and TRBJ1-1, the CDR3 gives the full variable domain: SAVISQKPSRDICQRGTSLTIQCQVDSQVTMMFWYRQQPGQSLTLIATANQGSEATYESGFVIDKFPISRPNLTFSTLTVSNMSPEDSSIYLCSVYQGREAFFGQGTRLTVV.

The J gene is TRBJ1-4, the V gene TRBV6-5; 9 bases are a match to TRBD1. The CDR3 length is 14 residues. Germline CDR1 is MNHEY and CDR2 is SVGAGI. V gave up 4 bases and J gave up 12 bases; unmatched junction bases: 9. CDR3: CASSSGTGSVELFF. CDR3 DNA: TGTGCCAGCAGTTCCGGGACAGGGTCGGTGGAACTGTTTTTT.

This clonotype was seen a handful of times. In DNA, the CDR3 is TGTGCCAGCAGTACTAGCGGGACGGACATTCAGTACTTC. Its protein is CASSTSGTDIQYF. V and J are TRBV11-3 and TRBJ2-4; TRBD2 matches at 10 bases. V trimming: 6 bases; J trimming: 8 bases; junction bases outside the gene matches: 4. The CDR3 has 13 residues. Germline CDR1 is SGHNT and CDR2 is YENEEA.

This clonotype was found a few times. The V and J genes are TRBV9 and TRBJ2-1; weak D call: TRBD2 (6 bases). Trimming removed 3 bases from V and 5 bases from J, with 12 bases in between. There are 14 residues in the CDR3. The germline CDR1 and CDR2 sequences are SGDLS and YYNGEE. The DNA for the CDR3 is TGTGCCAGCAGCGCTCCGGGAGTACACAATGAGCAGTTCTTC. Translating it yields CASSAPGVHNEQFF.

The V call is TRBV7-9, the J call TRBJ2-5; no reliable D call. The length of the CDR3 is 14 residues. Looked up from germline, CDR1 is SEHNR and CDR2 is FQNEAQ (reference sequence). V shed 4 bases and J shed 5 bases, with 14 bases lying between them. CDR3 amino acids: CASSSSLARETQYF. In DNA form, the CDR3 reads TGTGCCAGCAGCTCCTCTTTGGCGAGGGAGACCCAGTACTTC.

In its sample, this clonotype was seen once. V is TRBV11-1 and J is TRBJ1-1; 10 bases fit TRBD1. There are 19 residues in the CDR3. J was trimmed by 1 base and V by 1 base; bases with no gene match: 12. Germline lookup yields CDR1 SGHAT and CDR2 FQDESV (reference sequence). CDR3 region: CASSLGYRTGGWRNTEAFF. The CDR3 coding sequence is TGTGCCAGCAGCTTAGGATATCGGACAGGGGGTTGGCGGAACACTGAAGCTTTCTTT. The entire variable domain, with the rest obtained from reference TRBV11-1 and TRBJ1-1, is as follows: EAEVAQSPRYKITEKSQAVAFWCDPISGHATLYWYRQILGQGPELLVQFQDESVVDDSQLPKDRFSAERLKGVDSTLKIQPAELGDSAMYLCASSLGYRTGGWRNTEAFFGQGTRLTVV.

Many counts were recorded for this clonotype. The chain links TRBV5-1 to TRBJ2-1; no definite D call. The CDR3 runs to 14 residues. Trimming shortened V by 0 bases and J by 8 bases, and 12 bases separated the two germline ends. Germline loops: CDR1 SGHRS, CDR2 YFSETQ. The CDR3 sequence: CASSLAVQSHEQFF. The CDR3 bases are TGCGCCAGCAGCTTGGCCGTTCAAAGCCATGAGCAGTTCTTC.

This clonotype was observed at least ten times. The CDR3 nucleotides are TGCAGCGTCGGGACAGGGGGCCTCGAGACCCAGTACTTC. It encodes CSVGTGGLETQYF. The gene calls are TRBV29-1 and TRBJ2-5; 12 bases agree with TRBD1. J was trimmed by 5 bases and V by 6 bases; bases with no gene match: 4. The germline V gene has CDR1 SQVTM and CDR2 ANQGSEA. This CDR3 spans 13 amino acids.

This clonotype appeared a few times. The V and J genes are TRBV7-8 and TRBJ2-1; 12 positions agree with TRBD2. The CDR3 loop spans 19 amino acids. The germline V gene has CDR1 SGHVS and CDR2 FQNEAQ. Trimming cost V 4 bases and J 8 bases; bases outside gene matches: 18. The DNA for the CDR3 is TGTGCCAGCAGCTCCCCTCTGCCGACTAGCGGGGGAAGGTTCGATGAGCAGTTCTTC. Its translation: CASSSPLPTSGGRFDEQFF.

The chain employs TRBV20-1 and TRBJ1-5; D is perhaps TRBD1 (5 bases). The CDR3 covers 12 residues. V was pared by 6 bases and J by 5 bases, with 11 bases between. Germline V gives CDR1 DFQATT, CDR2 SNEGSKA (reference sequence). CDR3 DNA sequence: TGCAGTGCCGAGGGGACCTATCAGCCCCAGCATTTT. Its protein product is CSAEGTYQPQHF.

The sample holds a few counts of this clonotype. The chain combines TRBV6-5 with TRBJ2-7, with TRBD2 matching over 9 bases. CDR3 size: 17 residues. J was trimmed by 0 bases and V by 0 bases; bases with no gene match: 6. Looked up from germline, CDR1 is MNHEY and CDR2 is SVGAGI. CDR3 nucleotide sequence: TGTGCCAGCAGTTACTCTCGGCTAGCGGGGAGCTCCTACGAGCAGTACTTC. It specifies CASSYSRLAGSSYEQYF.

The genes are TRBV20-1 and TRBJ2-2, with 9 nucleotides matching TRBD2. CDR1 and CDR2 (germline): DFQATT, SNEGSKA (reference sequence). The V gene end was trimmed by 2 bases and the J gene end by 1 base; junction bases not matched to a gene: 5. This CDR3 has 16 amino acids. The CDR3 DNA reads as TGCAGTGCTAGAATTAGCGGGAGTAAGAACACCGGGGAGCTGTTTTTT. The encoded protein is CSARISGSKNTGELFF.

The rearrangement links TRBV18 to TRBJ1-1, with 12 bases identical to TRBD1. V lost 3 bases to trimming and J lost 5 bases; unmatched junction nucleotides: 4. Germline CDR1 is KGHSH and CDR2 is LQKENI. CDR3 length: 15 amino acids. DNA for the CDR3: TGTGCCAGCTCACCGGGACAGGGGGCGATGACTGAAGCTTTCTTT. This codes for CASSPGQGAMTEAFF.

J is TRBJ2-2 and V is TRBV24-1, with no clear D. The CDR3 has 13 amino acids. The germline V gene has CDR1 KGHDR and CDR2 SFDVKD. The V gene lost 3 bases and the J gene lost 6 bases, with 7 bases spanning the gap. The CDR3 DNA reads as TGTGCCACCAGTGATCCAGGCCCCGGGGAGCTGTTTTTT. Translated: CATSDPGPGELFF.

This clonotype was picked up a small number of times. This chain joins TRBV20-1 and TRBJ2-3; TRBD2 matches at 9 bases. CDR1 is DFQATT, CDR2 SNEGSKA, per germline (reference sequence). This CDR3 spans 14 amino acids. With V trimmed by 2 bases and J by 2 bases, 2 bases remained unmatched. The CDR3 sequence: CSARLAGFTDTQYF. The CDR3 region has the DNA TGCAGTGCTAGACTAGCGGGATTCACAGATACGCAGTATTTT.

This sequence joins TRBV28 and TRBJ2-1, with 8 nucleotides matching TRBD2. Germline trimming cut 5 bases from V and 1 base from J; bases unmatched to any gene: 4. The CDR3 totals 15 residues. Germline CDR1 and CDR2: MDHEN and SYDVKM. This chain's CDR3 is CASSTGGGSYNEQFF. The DNA of the CDR3 is TGTGCCAGCAGTACCGGGGGGGGATCCTACAATGAGCAGTTCTTC.

This clonotype was observed a single time. The CDR3 DNA is TGTGCCAGCAGTCAGACCGGGACCCACTACGAGCAGTACTTC. This sequence encodes CASSQTGTHYEQYF. The rearrangement uses TRBV11-2 and TRBJ2-7; TRBD1 or TRBD2 may be the D gene (5 bases each). Trimming pared 6 bases from V and 3 bases from J, leaving 15 bases between. CDR1 and CDR2 from the germline V gene are SGHAT and FQNNGV. This CDR3 comprises 14 residues.

This clonotype was counted only a few times. The rearrangement links TRBV5-1 to TRBJ2-5; tentatively, D is TRBD1 or TRBD2 (6 bases each). V was clipped by 4 bases and J by 7 bases, with 17 bases between them. This CDR3 is built from 14 residues. Germline CDR1 reads SGHRS; CDR2 reads YFSETQ. The CDR3, as DNA: TGCGCCAGCAGCGCAGATGGGGGGCCGCGGACCCAGTACTTC. Its protein product is CASSADGGPRTQYF.

The chain combines TRBV29-1 with TRBJ2-2; D remains ambiguous. CDR1 is SQVTM and CDR2 is ANQGSEA in the germline V gene. V was pared by 2 bases and J by 5 bases, with 6 bases between. This CDR3 is built from 12 residues. The CDR3 region is CSVEQTTGELFF. DNA for the CDR3: TGCAGCGTTGAACAGACTACCGGGGAGCTGTTTTTT.

This clonotype has just a few counts. The chain couples TRBV6-2 or TRBV6-3 to TRBJ1-1; the D is unclear. This CDR3 has 14 residues. With 6 bases removed from V and 0 bases from J, the gap between germline ends came to 11 bases. Germline V gene sequence: CDR1 MNHEY, CDR2 SVGEGT. The CDR3, as DNA: TGTGCCAGCAGCCGACACCCACTGAACACTGAAGCTTTCTTT. Amino acid sequence: CASSRHPLNTEAFF.

The rearrangement uses TRBV5-1 and TRBJ2-3; D remains unclear. Germline V gene sequence: CDR1 SGHRS, CDR2 YFSETQ. This CDR3 has 15 amino acids. Deletions cut 4 bases from V and 4 bases from J, with 16 bases between. The CDR3 DNA reads TGCGCCAGCAGCGATGCGAGCGAGAGCCCAGATACGCAGTATTTT. This gives the protein CASSDASESPDTQYF.

This clonotype has just a few counts. This chain joins TRBV7-2 and TRBJ1-2, with 7 bases aligning to TRBD1. The CDR3 is made up of 15 amino acids. V shed 0 bases, J shed 5 bases, and the junction held 6 bases outside the gene matches. CDR1 is SGHTA, CDR2 FQGNSA, per germline. The CDR3 is CASSLAATGDYGYTF. Here the CDR3 DNA reads TGTGCCAGCAGCTTAGCTGCTACAGGGGATTATGGCTACACCTTC.